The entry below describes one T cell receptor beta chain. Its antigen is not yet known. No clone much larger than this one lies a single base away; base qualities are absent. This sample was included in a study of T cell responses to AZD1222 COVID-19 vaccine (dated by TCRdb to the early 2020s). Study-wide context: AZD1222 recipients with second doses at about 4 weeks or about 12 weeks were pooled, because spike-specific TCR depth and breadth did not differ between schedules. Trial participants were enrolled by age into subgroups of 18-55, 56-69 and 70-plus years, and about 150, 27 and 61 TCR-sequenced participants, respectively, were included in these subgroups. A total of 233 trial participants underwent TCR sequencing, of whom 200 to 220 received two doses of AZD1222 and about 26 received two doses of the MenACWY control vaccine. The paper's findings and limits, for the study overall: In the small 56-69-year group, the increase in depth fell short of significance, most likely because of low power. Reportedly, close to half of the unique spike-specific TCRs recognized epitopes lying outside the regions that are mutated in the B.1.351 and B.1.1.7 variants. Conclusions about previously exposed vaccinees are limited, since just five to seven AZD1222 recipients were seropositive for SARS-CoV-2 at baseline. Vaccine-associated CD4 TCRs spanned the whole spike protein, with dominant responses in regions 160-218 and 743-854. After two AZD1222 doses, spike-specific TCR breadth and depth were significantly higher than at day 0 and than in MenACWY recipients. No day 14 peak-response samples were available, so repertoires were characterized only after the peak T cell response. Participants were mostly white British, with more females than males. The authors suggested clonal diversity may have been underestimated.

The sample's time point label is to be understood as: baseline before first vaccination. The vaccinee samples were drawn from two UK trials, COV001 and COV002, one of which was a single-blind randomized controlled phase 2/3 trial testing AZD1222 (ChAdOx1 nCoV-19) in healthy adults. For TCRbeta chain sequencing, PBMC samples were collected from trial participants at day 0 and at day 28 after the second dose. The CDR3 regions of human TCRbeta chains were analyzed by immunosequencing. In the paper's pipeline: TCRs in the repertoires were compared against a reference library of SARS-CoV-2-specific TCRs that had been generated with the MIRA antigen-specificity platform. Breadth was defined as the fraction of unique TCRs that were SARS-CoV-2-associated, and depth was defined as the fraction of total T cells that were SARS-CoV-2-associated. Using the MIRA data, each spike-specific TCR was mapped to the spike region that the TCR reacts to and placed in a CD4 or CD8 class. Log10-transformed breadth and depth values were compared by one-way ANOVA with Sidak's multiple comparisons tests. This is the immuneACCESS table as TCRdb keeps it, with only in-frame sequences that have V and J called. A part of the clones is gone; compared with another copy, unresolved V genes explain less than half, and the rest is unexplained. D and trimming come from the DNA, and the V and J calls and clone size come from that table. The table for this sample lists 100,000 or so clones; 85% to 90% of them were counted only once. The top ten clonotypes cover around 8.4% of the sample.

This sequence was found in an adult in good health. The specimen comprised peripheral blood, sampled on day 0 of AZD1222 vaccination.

The CDR3 protein: CASSPGHEGAEAFF. DNA sequence: TGTGCCAGCTCACCGGGACACGAGGGCGCTGAAGCTTTCTTT. The V and J segments used are TRBV18 and TRBJ1-1; tentative D gene TRBD1, with 6 bases matching. The CDR3, cysteine through phenylalanine, is 14 amino acids long. Only the CDR3 portion is preserved as DNA: 42 bases, with reading frame beginning at the first base. CDR1 and CDR2, looked up from the germline V gene, are KGHSH and LQKENI. Trimming costs V 3 bases and J 6 bases, and their ends lie 14 bases apart.